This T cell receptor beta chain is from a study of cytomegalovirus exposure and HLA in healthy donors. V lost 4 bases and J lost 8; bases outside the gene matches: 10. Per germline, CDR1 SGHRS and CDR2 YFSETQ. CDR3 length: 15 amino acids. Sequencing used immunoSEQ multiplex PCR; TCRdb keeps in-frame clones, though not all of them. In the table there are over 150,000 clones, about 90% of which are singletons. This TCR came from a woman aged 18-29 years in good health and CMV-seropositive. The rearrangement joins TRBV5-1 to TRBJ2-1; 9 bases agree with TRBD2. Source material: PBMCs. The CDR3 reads CASSAGLALWDEQFF. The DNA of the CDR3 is TGCGCCAGCAGCGCGGGACTAGCCCTGTGGGATGAGCAGTTCTTC. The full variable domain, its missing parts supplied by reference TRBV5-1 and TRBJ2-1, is KAGVTQTPRYLIKTRGQQVTLSCSPISGHRSVSWYQQTPGQGLQFLFEYFSETQRNKGNFPGRFSGRQFSNSRSEMNVSTLELGDSALYLCASSAGLALWDEQFFGPGTRLTVL.